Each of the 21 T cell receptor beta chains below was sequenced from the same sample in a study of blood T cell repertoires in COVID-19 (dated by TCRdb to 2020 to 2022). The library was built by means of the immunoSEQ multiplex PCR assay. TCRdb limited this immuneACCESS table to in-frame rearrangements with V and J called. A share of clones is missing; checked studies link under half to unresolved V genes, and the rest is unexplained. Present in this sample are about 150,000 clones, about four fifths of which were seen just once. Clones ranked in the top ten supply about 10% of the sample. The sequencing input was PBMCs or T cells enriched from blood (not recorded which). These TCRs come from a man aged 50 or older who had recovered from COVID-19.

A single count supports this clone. CDR3 coding DNA: TGCAGCGCCACGGGACAGGGGGCATACTATGGCTACACCTTC. Translating it yields CSATGQGAYYGYTF. V and J are TRBV29-1 and TRBJ1-2, with TRBD1 matching 12 bases. The length of the CDR3 is 14 residues. V dropped 7 bases and J dropped 3; count of bases not matched to a gene: 6. Germline CDR1 is SQVTM and CDR2 is ANQGSEA.

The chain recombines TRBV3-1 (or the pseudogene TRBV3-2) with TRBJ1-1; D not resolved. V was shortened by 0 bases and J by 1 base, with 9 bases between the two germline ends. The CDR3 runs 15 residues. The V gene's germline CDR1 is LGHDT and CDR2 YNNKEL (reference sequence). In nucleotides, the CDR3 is TGTGCCAGCAGCCAAGAGGCGGAGCCGAACACTGAAGCTTTCTTT. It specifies CASSQEAEPNTEAFF.

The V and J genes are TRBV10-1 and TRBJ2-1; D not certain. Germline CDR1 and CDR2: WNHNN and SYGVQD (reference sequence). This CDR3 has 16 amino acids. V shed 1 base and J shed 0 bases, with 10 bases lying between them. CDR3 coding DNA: TGCGCCAGCAGTGAGTATGTCCAAGCCTCCTACAATGAGCAGTTCTTC. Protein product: CASSEYVQASYNEQFF.

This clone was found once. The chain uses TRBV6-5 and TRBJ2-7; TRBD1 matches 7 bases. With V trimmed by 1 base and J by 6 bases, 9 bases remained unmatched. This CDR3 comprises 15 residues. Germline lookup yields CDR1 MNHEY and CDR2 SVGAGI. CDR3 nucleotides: TGTGCCAGCAGTTACTTATCAGGGGGTTCGGGCGAGCAGTACTTC. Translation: CASSYLSGGSGEQYF.

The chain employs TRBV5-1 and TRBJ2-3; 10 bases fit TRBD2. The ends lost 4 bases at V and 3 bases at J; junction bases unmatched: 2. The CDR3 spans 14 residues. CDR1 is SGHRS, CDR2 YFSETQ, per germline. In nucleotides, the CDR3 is TGCGCCAGCAGCATTAGCGGGGGGACAGATACGCAGTATTTT. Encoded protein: CASSISGGTDTQYF. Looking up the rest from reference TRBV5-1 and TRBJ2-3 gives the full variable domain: KAGVTQTPRYLIKTRGQQVTLSCSPISGHRSVSWYQQTPGQGLQFLFEYFSETQRNKGNFPGRFSGRQFSNSRSEMNVSTLELGDSALYLCASSISGGTDTQYFGPGTRLTVL.

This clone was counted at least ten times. The CDR3 protein is CAWYTAYEQYF. CDR3 nucleotide sequence: TGTGCCTGGTACACCGCCTACGAGCAGTACTTC. The J gene is TRBJ2-7, the V gene TRBV30; unclear D gene. The CDR3 loop spans 11 amino acids. Trimming removed 5 bases from V and 2 bases from J, with 7 bases in between. Germline values: CDR1 GTSNPN, CDR2 SVGIG (reference sequence).

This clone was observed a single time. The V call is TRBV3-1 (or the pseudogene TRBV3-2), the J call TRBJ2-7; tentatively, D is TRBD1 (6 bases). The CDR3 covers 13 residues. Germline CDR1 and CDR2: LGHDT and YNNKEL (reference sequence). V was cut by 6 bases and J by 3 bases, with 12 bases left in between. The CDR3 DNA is TGTGCCAGCAGTGAGGGCAGGGGCTACGAGCAGTACTTC. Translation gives CASSEGRGYEQYF.

CDR3 coding DNA: TGCGCCAGCAGCTTGGACAGGAACTATGGCTACACCTTC. It is translated as CASSLDRNYGYTF. V is TRBV5-1 and J is TRBJ1-2, with D possibly being TRBD1 (5 bases). Trimming left V 0 bases short and J 2 bases short, with 5 bases between. This CDR3 is 13 amino acids long. The germline CDR1 and CDR2 sequences are SGHRS and YFSETQ.

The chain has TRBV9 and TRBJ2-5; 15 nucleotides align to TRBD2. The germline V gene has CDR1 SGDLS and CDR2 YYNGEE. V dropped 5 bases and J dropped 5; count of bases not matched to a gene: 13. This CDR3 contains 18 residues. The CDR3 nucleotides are TGTGCCAGCAGTGATAGGACTAGCGGGGGGGATTTGGATGAGACCCAGTACTTC. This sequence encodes CASSDRTSGGDLDETQYF.

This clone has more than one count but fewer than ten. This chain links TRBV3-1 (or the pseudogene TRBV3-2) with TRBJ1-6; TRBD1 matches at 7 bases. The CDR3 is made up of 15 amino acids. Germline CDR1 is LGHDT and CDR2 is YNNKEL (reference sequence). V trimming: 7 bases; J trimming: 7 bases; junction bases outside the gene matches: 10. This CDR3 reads CASTAGQSWNSPLHF. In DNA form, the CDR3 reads TGTGCCAGCACGGCGGGACAGTCTTGGAATTCACCCCTCCACTTT.

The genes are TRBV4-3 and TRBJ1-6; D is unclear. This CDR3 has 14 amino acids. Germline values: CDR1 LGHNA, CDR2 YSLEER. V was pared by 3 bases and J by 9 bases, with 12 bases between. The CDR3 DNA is TGCGCCAGCAGCCAGGGCTTGAAAGGTTCACCCCTCCACTTT. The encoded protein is CASSQGLKGSPLHF.

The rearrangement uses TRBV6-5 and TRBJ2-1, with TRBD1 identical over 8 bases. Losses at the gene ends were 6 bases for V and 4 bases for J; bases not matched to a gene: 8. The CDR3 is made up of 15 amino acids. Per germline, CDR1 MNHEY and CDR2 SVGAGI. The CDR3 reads CASRNTGGVYNEQFF. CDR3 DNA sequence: TGTGCCAGCAGAAATACAGGGGGTGTATACAATGAGCAGTTCTTC.

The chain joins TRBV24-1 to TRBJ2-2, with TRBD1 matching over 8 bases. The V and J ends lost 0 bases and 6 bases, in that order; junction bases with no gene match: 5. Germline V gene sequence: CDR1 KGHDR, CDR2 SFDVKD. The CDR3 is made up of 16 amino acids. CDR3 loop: CATSDLQGAISGELFF. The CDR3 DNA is TGTGCCACCAGTGATTTGCAGGGGGCAATCTCCGGGGAGCTGTTTTTT.

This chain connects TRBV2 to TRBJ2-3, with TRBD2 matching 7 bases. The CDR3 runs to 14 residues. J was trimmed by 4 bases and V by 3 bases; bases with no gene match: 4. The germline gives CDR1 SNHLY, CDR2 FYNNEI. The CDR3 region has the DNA TGTGCCAGCAGTGAGGCCACTAGCGCAGATACGCAGTATTTT. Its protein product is CASSEATSADTQYF.

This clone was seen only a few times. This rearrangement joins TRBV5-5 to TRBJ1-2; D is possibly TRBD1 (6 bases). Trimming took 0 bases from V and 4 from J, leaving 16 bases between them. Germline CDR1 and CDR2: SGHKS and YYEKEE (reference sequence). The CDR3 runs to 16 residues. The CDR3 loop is CASSLAGTGTAYGYTF. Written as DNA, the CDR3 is TGTGCCAGCAGCTTGGCCGGTACAGGGACCGCCTATGGCTACACCTTC.

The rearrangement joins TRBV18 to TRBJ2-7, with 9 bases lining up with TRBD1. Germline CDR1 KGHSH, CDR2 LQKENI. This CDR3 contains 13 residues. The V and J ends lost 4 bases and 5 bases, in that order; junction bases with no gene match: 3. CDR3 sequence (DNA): TGTGCCAGCTCACGGACAGGGGAGCACGAGCAGTACTTC. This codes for CASSRTGEHEQYF.

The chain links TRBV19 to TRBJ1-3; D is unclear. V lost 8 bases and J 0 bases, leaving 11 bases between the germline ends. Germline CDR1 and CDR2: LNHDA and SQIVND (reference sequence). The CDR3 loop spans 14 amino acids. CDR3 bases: TGTGCCAGTTCTCGGGAGTCCTCTGGAAACACCATATATTTT. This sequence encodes CASSRESSGNTIYF.

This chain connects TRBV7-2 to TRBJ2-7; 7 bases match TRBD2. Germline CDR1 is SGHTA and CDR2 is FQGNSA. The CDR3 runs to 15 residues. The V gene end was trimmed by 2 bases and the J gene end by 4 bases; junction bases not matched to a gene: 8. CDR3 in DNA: TGTGCCAGCAGCTTACTCGGCGGGGGAGTATACGAGCAGTACTTC. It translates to CASSLLGGGVYEQYF.

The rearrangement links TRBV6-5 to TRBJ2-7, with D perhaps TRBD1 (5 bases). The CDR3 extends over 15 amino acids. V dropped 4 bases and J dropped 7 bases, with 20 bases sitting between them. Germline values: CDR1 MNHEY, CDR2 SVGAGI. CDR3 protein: CASSSGSMGLEEQYF. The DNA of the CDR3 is TGTGCCAGCAGTTCAGGCTCGATGGGGCTGGAGGAGCAGTACTTC.

The CDR3 loop is CASSLTGLNQPQHF. The CDR3 DNA sequence: TGTGCCAGCAGCTTAACAGGGCTCAATCAGCCCCAGCATTTT. The chain uses TRBV7-2 and TRBJ1-5; possibly TRBD1 for D (6 bases). In germline, CDR1 is SGHTA, CDR2 FQGNSA. Trimming stripped 2 bases from V and 3 bases from J, with 8 bases between. The CDR3 length is 14 residues.

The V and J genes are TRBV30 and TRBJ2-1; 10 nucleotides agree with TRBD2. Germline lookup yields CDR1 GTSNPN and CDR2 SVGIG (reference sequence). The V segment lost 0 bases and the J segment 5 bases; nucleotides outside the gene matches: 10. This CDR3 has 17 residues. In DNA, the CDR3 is TGTGCCTGGAGTGTATGGCTGGGAGCGGGGGGGCACAATGAGCAGTTCTTC. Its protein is CAWSVWLGAGGHNEQFF.